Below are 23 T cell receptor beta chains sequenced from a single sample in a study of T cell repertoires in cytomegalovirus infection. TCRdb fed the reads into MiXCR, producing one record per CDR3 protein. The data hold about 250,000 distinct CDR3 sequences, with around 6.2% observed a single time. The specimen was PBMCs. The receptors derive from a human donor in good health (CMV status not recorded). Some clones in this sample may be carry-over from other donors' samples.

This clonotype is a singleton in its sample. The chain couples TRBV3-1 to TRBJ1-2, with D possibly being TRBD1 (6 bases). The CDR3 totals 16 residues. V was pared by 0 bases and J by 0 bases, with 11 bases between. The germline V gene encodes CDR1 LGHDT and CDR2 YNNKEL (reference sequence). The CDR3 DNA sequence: TGTGCCAGCAGCCAAGATCGGGGGGCATCTAACTATGGCTACACCTTC. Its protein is CASSQDRGASNYGYTF.

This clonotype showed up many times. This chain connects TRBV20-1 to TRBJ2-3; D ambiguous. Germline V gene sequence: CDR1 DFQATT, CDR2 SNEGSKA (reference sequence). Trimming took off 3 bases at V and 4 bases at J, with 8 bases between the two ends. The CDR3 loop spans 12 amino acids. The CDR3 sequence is CSARKGADTQYF. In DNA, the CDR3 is TGCAGTGCTAGGAAGGGTGCAGATACGCAGTATTTT.

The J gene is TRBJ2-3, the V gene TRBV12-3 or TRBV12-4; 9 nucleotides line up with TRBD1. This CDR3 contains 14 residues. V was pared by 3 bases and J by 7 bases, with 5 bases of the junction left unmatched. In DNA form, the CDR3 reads TGTGCCAGCAGTTTGGGACAGGGTATGAATACGCAGTATTTT. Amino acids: CASSLGQGMNTQYF.

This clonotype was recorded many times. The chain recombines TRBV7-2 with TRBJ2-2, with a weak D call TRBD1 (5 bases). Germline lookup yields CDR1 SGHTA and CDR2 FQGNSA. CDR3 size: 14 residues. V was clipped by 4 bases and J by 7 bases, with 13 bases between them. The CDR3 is CASSSMQGYGELFF. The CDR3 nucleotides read TGTGCCAGCAGCTCTATGCAGGGATACGGGGAGCTGTTTTTT.

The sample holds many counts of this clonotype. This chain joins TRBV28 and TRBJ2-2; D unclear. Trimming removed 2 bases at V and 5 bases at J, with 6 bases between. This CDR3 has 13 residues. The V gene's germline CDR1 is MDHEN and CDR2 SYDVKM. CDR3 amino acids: CASSLRVTGELFF. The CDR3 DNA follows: TGTGCCAGCAGTTTAAGGGTTACCGGGGAGCTGTTTTTT.

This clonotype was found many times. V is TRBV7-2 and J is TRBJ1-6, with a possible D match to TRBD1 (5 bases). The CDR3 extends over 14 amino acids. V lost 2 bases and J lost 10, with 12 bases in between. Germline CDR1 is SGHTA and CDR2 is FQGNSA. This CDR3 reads CASSLNHGQSPLHF. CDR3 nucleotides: TGTGCCAGCAGCTTAAATCATGGACAATCACCCCTCCACTTT.

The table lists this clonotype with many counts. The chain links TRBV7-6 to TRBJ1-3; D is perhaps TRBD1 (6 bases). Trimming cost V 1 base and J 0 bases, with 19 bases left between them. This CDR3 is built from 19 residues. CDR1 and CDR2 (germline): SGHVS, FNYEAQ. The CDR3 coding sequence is TGTGCCAGCAGCTTAGTAGGGTCACAGGGCGTAAGCTCTGGAAACACCATATATTTT. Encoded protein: CASSLVGSQGVSSGNTIYF.

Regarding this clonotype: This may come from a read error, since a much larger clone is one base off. The CDR3 protein is CASSLEGGRKNIQYF. The CDR3 DNA follows: TGTGCCAGCAGCCTTGAAGGGGGAAGGAAAAACATTCAGTACTTC. The V and J genes are TRBV5-4 and TRBJ2-4; maybe TRBD1 (6 bases). Trimming removed 4 bases at V and 4 bases at J, with 15 bases between. The CDR3 has 15 residues. Germline V gene sequence: CDR1 SGHNT, CDR2 YYREEE (reference sequence).

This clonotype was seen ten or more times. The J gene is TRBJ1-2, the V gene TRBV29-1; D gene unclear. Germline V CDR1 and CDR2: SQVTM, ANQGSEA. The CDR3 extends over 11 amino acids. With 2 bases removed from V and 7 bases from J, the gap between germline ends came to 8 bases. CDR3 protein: CSVEQTSGYTF. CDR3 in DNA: TGCAGCGTTGAACAGACGTCTGGCTACACCTTC.

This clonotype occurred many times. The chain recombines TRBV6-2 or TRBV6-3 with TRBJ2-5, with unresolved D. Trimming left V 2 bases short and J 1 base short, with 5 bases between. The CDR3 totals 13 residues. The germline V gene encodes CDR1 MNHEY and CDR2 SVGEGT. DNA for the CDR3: TGTGCCAGCAGTTACGAGAGCCAAGAGACCCAGTACTTC. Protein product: CASSYESQETQYF.

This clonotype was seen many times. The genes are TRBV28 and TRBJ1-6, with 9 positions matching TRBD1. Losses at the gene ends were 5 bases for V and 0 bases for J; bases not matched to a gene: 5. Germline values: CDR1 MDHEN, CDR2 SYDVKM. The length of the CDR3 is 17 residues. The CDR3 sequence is CASSKGQGSSYNSPLHF. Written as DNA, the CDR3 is TGTGCCAGCAGTAAAGGACAGGGGAGCTCCTATAATTCACCCCTCCACTTT.

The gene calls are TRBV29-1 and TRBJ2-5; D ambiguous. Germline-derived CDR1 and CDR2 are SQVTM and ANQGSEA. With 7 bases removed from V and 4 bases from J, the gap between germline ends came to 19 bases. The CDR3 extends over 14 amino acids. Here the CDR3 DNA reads TGCAGCGGGCGGCCTTTTAGAGGCGTAGAGACCCAGTACTTC. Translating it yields CSGRPFRGVETQYF.

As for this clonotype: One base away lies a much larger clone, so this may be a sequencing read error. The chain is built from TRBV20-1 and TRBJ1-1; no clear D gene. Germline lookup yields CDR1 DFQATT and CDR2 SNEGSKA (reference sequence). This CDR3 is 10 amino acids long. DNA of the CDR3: TGCAGTGCGCTATACACTGAAGCTCTCTTT. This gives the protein CSALYTEALF.

CDR3 in amino acids: CASSPPGQGTLSNQPQHF. The CDR3 DNA reads as TGTGCCAGCAGTCCCCCGGGACAGGGGACCCTTAGCAATCAGCCCCAGCATTTT. The chain is built from TRBV28 and TRBJ1-5, with 10 positions matching TRBD1. The V segment lost 5 bases and the J segment 0 bases; nucleotides outside the gene matches: 10. This CDR3 contains 18 residues. The germline gives CDR1 MDHEN, CDR2 SYDVKM.

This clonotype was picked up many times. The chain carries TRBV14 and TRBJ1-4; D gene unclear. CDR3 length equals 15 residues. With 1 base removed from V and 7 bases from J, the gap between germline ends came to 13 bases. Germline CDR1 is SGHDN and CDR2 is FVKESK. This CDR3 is CASSQVEGASEKLFF. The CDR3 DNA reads TGTGCCAGCAGCCAAGTAGAAGGAGCGAGTGAAAAACTGTTTTTT. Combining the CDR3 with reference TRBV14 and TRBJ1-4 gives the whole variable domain EAGVTQFPSHSVIEKGQTVTLRCDPISGHDNLYWYRRVMGKEIKFLLHFVKESKQDESGMPNNRFLAERTGGTYSTLKVQPAELEDSGVYFCASSQVEGASEKLFFGSGTQLSVL.

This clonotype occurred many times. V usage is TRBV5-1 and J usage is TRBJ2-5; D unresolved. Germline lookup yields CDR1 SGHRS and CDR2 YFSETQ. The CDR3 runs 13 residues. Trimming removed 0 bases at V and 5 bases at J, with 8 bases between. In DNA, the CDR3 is TGCGCCAGCAGCTTGGCGCCTGCGGAGACCCAGTACTTC. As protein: CASSLAPAETQYF.

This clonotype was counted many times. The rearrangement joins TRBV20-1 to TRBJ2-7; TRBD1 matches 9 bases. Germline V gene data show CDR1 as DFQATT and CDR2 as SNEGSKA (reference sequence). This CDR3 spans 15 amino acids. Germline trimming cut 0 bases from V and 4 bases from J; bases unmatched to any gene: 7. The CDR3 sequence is CSARDFRDRVYEQYF. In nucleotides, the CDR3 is TGCAGTGCTAGAGATTTTCGGGACAGGGTTTACGAGCAGTACTTC.

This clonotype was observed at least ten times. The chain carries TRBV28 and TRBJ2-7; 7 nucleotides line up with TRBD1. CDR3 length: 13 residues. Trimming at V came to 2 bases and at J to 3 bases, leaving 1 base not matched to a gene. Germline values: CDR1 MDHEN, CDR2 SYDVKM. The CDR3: CASSLRQGYEQYF. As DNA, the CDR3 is TGTGCCAGCAGTTTACGACAGGGCTACGAGCAGTACTTC. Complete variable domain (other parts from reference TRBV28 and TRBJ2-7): DVKVTQSSRYLVKRTGEKVFLECVQDMDHENMFWYRQDPGLGLRLIYFSYDVKMKEKGDIPEGYSVSREKKERFSLILESASTNQTSMYLCASSLRQGYEQYFGPGTRLTVT.

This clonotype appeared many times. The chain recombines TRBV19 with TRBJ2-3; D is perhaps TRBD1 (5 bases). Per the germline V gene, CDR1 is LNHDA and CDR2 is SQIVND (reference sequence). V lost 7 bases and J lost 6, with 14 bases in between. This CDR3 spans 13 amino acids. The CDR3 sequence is CASTRGQKDTQYF. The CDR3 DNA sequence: TGTGCCAGTACCCGTGGACAAAAGGATACGCAGTATTTT.

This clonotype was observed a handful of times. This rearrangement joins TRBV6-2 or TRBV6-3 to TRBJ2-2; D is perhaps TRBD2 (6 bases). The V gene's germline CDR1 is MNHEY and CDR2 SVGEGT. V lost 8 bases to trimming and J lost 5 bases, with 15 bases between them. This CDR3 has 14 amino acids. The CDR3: CASGGAPRTGELFF. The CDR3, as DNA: TGTGCCAGCGGCGGGGCCCCGAGGACCGGGGAGCTGTTTTTT.

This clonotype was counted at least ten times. CDR3 sequence: CSVEEYDGQHF. The DNA for the CDR3 is TGCAGCGTTGAAGAGTATGACGGCCAGCATTTT. The rearrangement uses TRBV29-1 and TRBJ1-5; D ambiguous. Germline CDR1 reads SQVTM; CDR2 reads ANQGSEA. The CDR3 covers 11 residues. With 0 bases removed from V and 12 bases from J, the gap between germline ends came to 9 bases.

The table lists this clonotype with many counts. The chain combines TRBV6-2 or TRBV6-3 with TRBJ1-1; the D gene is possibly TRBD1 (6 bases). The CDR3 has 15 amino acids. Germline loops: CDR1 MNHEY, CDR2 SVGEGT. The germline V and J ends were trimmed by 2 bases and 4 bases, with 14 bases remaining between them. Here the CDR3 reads CASSYGTDRLTEAFF. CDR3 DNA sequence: TGTGCCAGCAGTTACGGGACTGACAGGCTCACTGAAGCTTTCTTT.

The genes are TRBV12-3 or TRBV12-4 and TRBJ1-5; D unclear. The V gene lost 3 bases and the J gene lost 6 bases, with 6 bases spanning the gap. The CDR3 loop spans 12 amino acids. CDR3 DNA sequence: TGTGCCAGCAGTTTTTCAGGTCAGCCCCAGCATTTT. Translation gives CASSFSGQPQHF.